This TCR beta chain comes out of a study of blood T cells in healthy people across ages. The study recruited healthy Caucasian donors from Russia who were aged about 6 to 100. Per sample, extraction of total RNA gave at least 5.5 micrograms in every case. For the second PCR, which ran for about 7 to 11 cycles, a sample-barcoded 5' primer and a J-beta primer mix were used. TCRdb fed the 5' RACE reads into MiXCR, producing one record per CDR3 protein. The table includes 750,000 to 950,000 distinct CDR3 sequences, 50% to 65% detected once. The sample was blood. This TCR derives from an elderly man in good health.

In nucleotides, the CDR3 is TGCGCCAGCAGCTTGGGGGACAGGGAAACGGCTAGTAATTACTACAATGAGCAGTTCTTC. Its protein product is CASSLGDRETASNYYNEQFF. The chain has TRBV5-1 and TRBJ2-1; 9 bases match TRBD1. Unmatched junction bases numbered 16, after V lost 0 bases and J lost 3 bases. The germline CDR1 and CDR2 sequences are SGHRS and YFSETQ. The CDR3 is 20 amino acids. Together with reference TRBV5-1 and TRBJ2-1, the CDR3 gives the full variable domain: KAGVTQTPRYLIKTRGQQVTLSCSPISGHRSVSWYQQTPGQGLQFLFEYFSETQRNKGNFPGRFSGRQFSNSRSEMNVSTLELGDSALYLCASSLGDRETASNYYNEQFFGPGTRLTVL.